This T cell receptor beta chain was documented in a study of shared clonotypes between healthy human individuals. Naive CD8 cells lacked CD45RO, underwent positive selection for CCR7 and left out terminally differentiated effector memory CD45RA+ cells. Germline-derived CDR1 and CDR2 are SGHVS and FQNEAQ. The CDR3 is 14 amino acids. Trimming took 4 bases from V and 3 from J, leaving 12 bases between them. Study results and caveats: Memory subsets generally showed smaller estimated richness than naive subsets did. Few donors limited the genetic and exposure-history diversity represented.

The method was immunoSEQ multiplex PCR; TCRdb's version includes in-frame clones alone and lacks a portion of them. Altogether under 850,000 clones are present, 80% to 95% being singletons, with the ten largest covering approximately 25%. This clone appeared a single time. As yet, its antigen is unknown. The J gene is TRBJ2-5, the V gene TRBV7-8; D call uncertain. The sample consisted of naive CD8+ T cells sorted from blood. This clonotype was sampled from a man aged 25 to 40 in good health. The CDR3 reads CASSSRARKETQYF. DNA for the CDR3: TGTGCCAGCAGCTCACGGGCCAGAAAAGAGACCCAGTACTTC.